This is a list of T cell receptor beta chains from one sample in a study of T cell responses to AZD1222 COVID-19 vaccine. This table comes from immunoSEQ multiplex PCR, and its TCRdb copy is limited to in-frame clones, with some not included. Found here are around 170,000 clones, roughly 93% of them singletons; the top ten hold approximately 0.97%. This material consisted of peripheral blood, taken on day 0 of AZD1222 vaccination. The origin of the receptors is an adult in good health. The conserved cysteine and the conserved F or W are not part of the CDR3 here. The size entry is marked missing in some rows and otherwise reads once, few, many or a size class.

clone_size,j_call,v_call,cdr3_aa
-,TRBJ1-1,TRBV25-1,ASSAYTGTGVRGTEAF
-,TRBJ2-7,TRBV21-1,ASSAELVSSYEQY
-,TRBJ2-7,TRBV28,ASSTRQVVYTYEQY
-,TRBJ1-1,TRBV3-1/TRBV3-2,ASSPPGALNTEAF
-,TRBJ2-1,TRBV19,APVMGSGSDEQF
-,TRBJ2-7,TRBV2,ASSEAGGQGAIKY
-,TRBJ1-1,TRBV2,ASRGPQGAFSFNTEAF
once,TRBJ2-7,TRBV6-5,ASSSRTAYEQY
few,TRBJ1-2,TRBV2,ASSENRGYNYGYT
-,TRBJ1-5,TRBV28,ASSFRGEGRNQPQH
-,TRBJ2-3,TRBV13,ASSRAPGDTQY
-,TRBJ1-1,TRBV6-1,ASSERGTEAF
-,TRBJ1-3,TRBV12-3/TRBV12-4,ASSPGQGNTIY
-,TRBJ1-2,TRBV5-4,ASSPGGPIYGYT
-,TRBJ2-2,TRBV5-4,ASSRPGLAGVGGELF
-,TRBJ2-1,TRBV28,ASSLRTGGHYNEQF
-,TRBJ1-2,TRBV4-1,ASSHLARHLGYT
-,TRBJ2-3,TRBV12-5,ASGRERADTQY
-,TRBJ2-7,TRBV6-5,ASNGRPGGYEQY
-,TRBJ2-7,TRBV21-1,ASSKGGFKVIKGQTSYEQY
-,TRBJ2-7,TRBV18,ASSQSLGGTGNEQY
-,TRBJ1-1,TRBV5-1,ASSVWDRGANTEAF
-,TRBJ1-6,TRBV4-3,ASSQEAVDQGNSPLH
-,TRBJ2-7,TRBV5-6,ASSLEPYEQY
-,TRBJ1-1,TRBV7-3,ASSLRRTRNTEAF
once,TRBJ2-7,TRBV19,ASSIGGFYEQY
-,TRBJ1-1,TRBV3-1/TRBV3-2,ASSRPGTNDTEAF
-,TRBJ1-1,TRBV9,ASSPRDLDRGPNTEAF
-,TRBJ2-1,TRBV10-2,ASRGTSGFVADNEQF
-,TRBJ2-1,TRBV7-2,ASSLVASITDEQF
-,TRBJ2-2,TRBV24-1,ATSDTGGNTGELF
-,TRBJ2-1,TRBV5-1,ASSPTPRGYNEQF
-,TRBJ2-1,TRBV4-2,ASSRTSGGHSYNEQF
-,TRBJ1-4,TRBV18,ASSPGPEANEKLF
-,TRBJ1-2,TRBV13,ASRRERGDYGYT
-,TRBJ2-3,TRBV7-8,ASSATGAETQY
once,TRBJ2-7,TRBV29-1,SGSSGSREQY
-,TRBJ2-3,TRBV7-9,ASSDTGTREQY